These T cell receptor beta chains were read from a single sample in a study of blood T cell repertoires in COVID-19. Repertoires were generated with immunoSEQ multiplex PCR, while TCRdb's copy carries only in-frame clones and drops some. In the table there are some 300,000 clones, around 90% of which are singletons. The material sequenced was PBMCs or T cells enriched from blood (not recorded which). Receptors originate from a woman aged 18-29 years with acute COVID-19. CDR3s include the opening cysteine and the closing phenylalanine or tryptophan. A D gene is named only where the DNA matches it firmly. Not every row has a clone size; where given, it reads once, few, many or a size class.

V gene: TRBV7-9; D gene: TRBD2; clone size: -; J gene: TRBJ2-1; CDR3 protein: CASSLPLAVPYNEQFF; CDR3 DNA: TGTGCCAGCAGCCTCCCACTAGCGGTCCCCTACAATGAGCAGTTCTTC
V gene: TRBV9; D gene: -; clone size: -; J gene: TRBJ2-7; CDR3 protein: CASSVAGGVSEQYF; CDR3 DNA: TGTGCCAGCAGCGTCGCGGGTGGGGTATCCGAGCAGTACTTC
V gene: TRBV28; D gene: TRBD2; clone size: -; J gene: TRBJ2-1; CDR3 protein: CASSLEAGAAEQFF; CDR3 DNA: TGTGCCAGCAGTTTAGAAGCGGGAGCGGCTGAGCAGTTCTTC
V gene: TRBV9; D gene: TRBD2; clone size: once; J gene: TRBJ2-1; CDR3 protein: CASSVEVGGLAGHNEQFF; CDR3 DNA: TGTGCCAGCAGCGTAGAAGTAGGGGGGCTAGCGGGTCACAATGAGCAGTTCTTC
V gene: TRBV11-2; D gene: TRBD2; clone size: -; J gene: TRBJ2-1; CDR3 protein: CASSLRLAGDNEQFF; CDR3 DNA: TGTGCCAGCAGCCTCAGACTAGCGGGAGACAATGAGCAGTTCTTC
V gene: TRBV9; D gene: TRBD1; clone size: -; J gene: TRBJ1-3; CDR3 protein: CASSTAMTGPGNTIYF; CDR3 DNA: TGTGCCAGCAGTACAGCTATGACAGGGCCTGGAAACACCATATATTTT
V gene: TRBV28; D gene: -; clone size: many; J gene: TRBJ2-7; CDR3 protein: CASRSPKLTVSYEQYF; CDR3 DNA: TGTGCCAGCAGATCTCCGAAGCTCACGGTTTCCTACGAGCAGTACTTC
V gene: TRBV28; D gene: TRBD2; clone size: -; J gene: TRBJ2-3; CDR3 protein: CASRRGTSGIADTQYF; CDR3 DNA: TGTGCCAGCAGGAGAGGGACTAGCGGGATAGCAGATACGCAGTATTTT
V gene: TRBV14; D gene: -; clone size: -; J gene: TRBJ1-1; CDR3 protein: CASSQDSVSRATEAFF; CDR3 DNA: TGTGCCAGCAGCCAAGACTCAGTTAGCAGGGCCACTGAAGCTTTCTTT
V gene: TRBV29-1; D gene: -; clone size: -; J gene: TRBJ1-3; CDR3 protein: CSVERGSGNTIYF; CDR3 DNA: TGCAGCGTTGAGAGGGGGTCGGGAAACACCATATATTTT
V gene: TRBV27; D gene: -; clone size: -; J gene: TRBJ1-5; CDR3 protein: CASSFKGNSNQPQHF; CDR3 DNA: TGTGCCAGCAGTTTCAAGGGGAATAGCAATCAGCCCCAGCATTTT
V gene: TRBV7-3; D gene: -; clone size: -; J gene: TRBJ1-1; CDR3 protein: CASSLLGGSNTEAFF; CDR3 DNA: TGTGCCAGCAGCTTATTGGGCGGGTCGAACACTGAAGCTTTCTTT
V gene: TRBV7-2; D gene: TRBD1; clone size: -; J gene: TRBJ1-6; CDR3 protein: CASSSPRDRANSPLHF; CDR3 DNA: TGTGCCAGCAGCTCACCCCGGGACAGGGCTAATTCACCCCTCCACTTT
V gene: TRBV5-8; D gene: TRBD1; clone size: -; J gene: TRBJ1-1; CDR3 protein: CASGGGQENEAFF; CDR3 DNA: TGTGCCAGCGGCGGTGGACAGGAGAATGAAGCTTTCTTT
V gene: TRBV5-1; D gene: -; clone size: -; J gene: TRBJ2-7; CDR3 protein: CASSFRGYPYEQYF; CDR3 DNA: TGCGCCAGCAGCTTCCGAGGGTACCCCTACGAGCAGTACTTC
V gene: TRBV12-5; D gene: TRBD1; clone size: -; J gene: TRBJ1-1; CDR3 protein: CASGFMTGGETEAFF; CDR3 DNA: TGTGCTAGTGGTTTTATGACAGGGGGCGAGACTGAAGCTTTCTTT
V gene: TRBV11-2; D gene: -; clone size: -; J gene: TRBJ1-4; CDR3 protein: CASSLRRNEKLFF; CDR3 DNA: TGTGCCAGCAGCTTACGCAGGAATGAAAAACTGTTTTTT
V gene: TRBV14; D gene: TRBD1; clone size: -; J gene: TRBJ1-2; CDR3 protein: CASSKGQGVLSGYTF; CDR3 DNA: TGTGCCAGCAGCAAAGGACAGGGCGTGCTTAGTGGCTACACCTTC
V gene: TRBV9; D gene: TRBD2; clone size: -; J gene: TRBJ2-1; CDR3 protein: CASSVELAGVAYNEQFF; CDR3 DNA: TGTGCCAGCAGCGTAGAACTAGCGGGAGTTGCCTACAATGAGCAGTTCTTC
V gene: TRBV28; D gene: TRBD1; clone size: -; J gene: TRBJ1-1; CDR3 protein: CASTQTGIGRTEAFF; CDR3 DNA: TGTGCCAGCACCCAGACAGGGATTGGTCGCACTGAAGCTTTCTTT
V gene: TRBV3-1/TRBV3-2; D gene: -; clone size: -; J gene: TRBJ1-3; CDR3 protein: CASSRERGSGNTIYF; CDR3 DNA: TGTGCCAGCAGCCGTGAAAGGGGCTCTGGAAACACCATATATTTT
V gene: TRBV19; D gene: -; clone size: -; J gene: TRBJ2-2; CDR3 protein: CASRKQWNTGELFF; CDR3 DNA: TGTGCCAGTAGAAAACAGTGGAACACCGGGGAGCTGTTTTTT